The rows below give T cell receptor beta chains drawn from one sample of a study of regulatory T cells in long-lasting Graves disease. TCRdb reanalysed the multiplex PCR reads using MiXCR and keeps one entry per CDR3 protein. This sample has 360,000 or so distinct CDR3 sequences; around 15% occur once, and the top ten carry just over 20%. These sequences were also reported in another study, on T cells in Graves' hyperthyroidism and ophthalmopathy.

The specimen comprised peripheral blood mononuclear cells (PBMCs), sampled at new diagnosis, from a patient treated with antithyroid drugs. Receptor source: a woman aged 18-29 years with Graves disease. The CDR3 runs from the conserved cysteine through the conserved F or W. A D gene is named only where the DNA matches it firmly. Not all rows give a size; the values are once, few, many and, for expanded clones, a class.

j_call d_call v_call clone_size cdr3_aa cdr3_nt
TRBJ2-1 NA TRBV11-3 many CASSLEDGVEQFF TGTGCCAGCAGCTTAGAGGATGGAGTTGAGCAGTTCTTC
TRBJ1-1 TRBD1 TRBV12-5 few CASGLFQGVNTEASF TGTGCTAGTGGTTTGTTTCAGGGGGTGAACACTGAAGCTTCCTTT
TRBJ2-1 TRBD2 TRBV19 few CASSISSGGALGNEQFF TGTGCCAGTAGTATATCGAGCGGGGGGGCTTTAGGGAATGAGCAGTTCTTC
TRBJ1-6 NA TRBV14 once CASSHRKASPLHF TGTGCCAGCAGCCACAGGAAGGCTTCACCCCTCCACTTT
TRBJ1-2 TRBD1 TRBV10-3 NA CAISESGTGENYGYTF TGTGCCATCAGTGAGTCCGGGACAGGGGAAAACTATGGCTACACCTTC
TRBJ2-5 TRBD1 TRBV9 many CASSLTGAAGETQYF TGTGCCAGCAGCTTGACAGGGGCGGCGGGGGAGACCCAGTACTTC
TRBJ2-1 NA TRBV20-1 many CSARDLRSSYNEQFF TGCAGTGCTAGAGATCTAAGGAGCTCCTACAATGAGCAGTTCTTC
TRBJ2-7 NA TRBV20-1 many CSARVTRSSSYEQYF TGCAGTGCTAGAGTCACCAGGAGCAGCTCCTACGAGCAGTACTTC
TRBJ2-5 NA TRBV15 few CATSRESRVETQYF TGTGCCACCAGCAGAGAATCGCGTGTGGAGACCCAGTACTTC
TRBJ1-2 TRBD1 TRBV7-2 NA CASSLAVVRDSYGYTF TGTGCCAGCAGCTTAGCTGTAGTCCGGGACAGCTATGGCTACACCTTC
TRBJ2-2 NA TRBV19 NA CASSIGGNTGELFF TGTGCCAGTAGTATTGGTGGGAACACCGGGGAGCTGTTTTTT
TRBJ1-4 TRBD1 TRBV27 few CASRPDRGEGEKLFF TGTGCCAGCAGACCCGACAGGGGAGAGGGTGAAAAACTGTTTTTT
TRBJ1-1 NA TRBV20-1 many CSAKPAGRTNTEAFF TGCAGTGCCAAGCCGGCAGGGCGGACGAACACTGAAGCTTTCTTT
TRBJ2-7 NA TRBV20-1 many CSARDYQRPTSTGYEQYF TGCAGTGCTAGAGATTACCAGCGGCCTACCTCGACTGGGTACGAGCAGTACTTC
TRBJ2-2 NA TRBV7-9 NA CASSSGRHANTGELFF TGTGCCAGCAGCTCCGGACGGCATGCGAACACCGGGGAGCTGTTTTTT
TRBJ2-3 TRBD2 TRBV19 few CASSLTAASGVSTDTQYF TGTGCCAGTAGTCTCACTGCCGCCAGCGGGGTTAGCACAGATACGCAGTATTTT
TRBJ2-3 TRBD2 TRBV2 many CASRDRGRGTDTQYF TGTGCCAGCAGGGACCGCGGGAGGGGCACAGATACGCAGTATTTT
TRBJ1-6 TRBD1 TRBV12-3/TRBV12-4 many CASSIGQGDSPLHF TGTGCCAGCAGTATCGGACAGGGAGACTCACCCCTCCACTTT
TRBJ2-7 NA TRBV25-1 NA CASSESNPPDEQYF TGTGCCAGCAGTGAATCCAACCCACCGGACGAGCAGTACTTC
TRBJ2-5 NA TRBV29-1 NA CSVRARDQETQYF TGCAGCGTTAGGGCCAGGGACCAAGAGACCCAGTACTTC
TRBJ2-1 NA TRBV20-1 many CSASDPGNSYNEQFF TGCAGTGCTAGTGATCCTGGGAACTCCTACAATGAGCAGTTCTTC
TRBJ1-1 NA TRBV5-6 many CASIAPQGGAFF TGTGCCAGCATCGCGCCGCAGGGCGGTGCTTTCTTT
TRBJ1-5 NA TRBV19 few CASSTKYRQTSNQPQHF TGTGCCAGTAGCACTAAGTATAGACAGACTAGCAATCAGCCCCAGCATTTT
TRBJ1-1 TRBD1 TRBV19 few CASIGTGLFTEAFF TGTGCCAGTATTGGGACAGGGTTGTTCACTGAAGCTTTCTTT
TRBJ2-7 TRBD2 TRBV7-9 NA CASSFGASGSLIFYEQYF TGTGCCAGCAGCTTCGGGGCTAGCGGGAGCCTTATTTTCTACGAGCAGTACTTC
TRBJ2-2 TRBD2 TRBV7-3 NA CASSPLASGLAGAGELFF TGTGCCAGCAGCCCCTTAGCGTCTGGACTAGCGGGCGCCGGGGAGCTGTTTTTT
TRBJ2-3 NA TRBV5-1 many CASSLDGFGGGSTDTQYF TGCGCCAGCAGCTTGGATGGTTTCGGCGGAGGTAGCACAGATACGCAGTATTTT
TRBJ2-2 NA TRBV20-1 NA CSARDLWEAGELFF TGCAGTGCTAGAGATCTCTGGGAGGCCGGGGAGCTGTTTTTT
TRBJ1-4 NA TRBV27 NA CASSKGGPEKLFF TGTGCCAGCAGTAAGGGAGGGCCAGAAAAACTGTTTTTT
TRBJ1-1 TRBD1 TRBV12-3/TRBV12-4 few CASSFSGGNEAFF TGTGCCAGCAGTTTTTCAGGGGGTAATGAAGCTTTCTTT
TRBJ2-3 NA TRBV24-1 NA CATSDFGRENADTQYF TGTGCCACCAGTGATTTTGGCAGGGAGAATGCAGATACGCAGTATTTT
TRBJ2-7 TRBD2 TRBV5-4 many CASSAGGYEQYF TGTGCCAGCAGCGCGGGGGGGTATGAGCAGTACTTC
TRBJ2-7 NA TRBV28 many CASSLALSSYEQYF TGTGCCAGCAGTTTAGCCCTCAGCTCCTACGAGCAGTACTTC
TRBJ2-5 NA TRBV28 many CASSALTTGSETQYF TGTGCCAGCAGTGCCCTGACTACAGGGTCCGAGACCCAGTACTTC
TRBJ1-1 NA TRBV20-1 NA CSARPPGGWGTEAFF TGCAGTGCTAGGCCCCCGGGGGGCTGGGGCACTGAAGCTTTCTTT
TRBJ1-1 NA TRBV20-1 NA CSARDPGEGTEAFF TGCAGTGCTAGAGATCCGGGGGAAGGAACTGAAGCTTTCTTT
TRBJ1-1 NA TRBV28 many CASSSSPLLDTLF TGTGCCAGCAGTTCCAGCCCTCTCCTGGACACGCTCTTT
TRBJ2-3 TRBD2 TRBV5-5 many CASSGLLLADLTDTQYF TGTGCCAGCAGCGGGTTGCTTCTAGCGGACCTCACAGATACGCAGTATTTT
TRBJ1-5 TRBD1 TRBV7-8 NA CASSLARFQTGEYSNQPQHF TGTGCCAGCAGCTTAGCGCGATTCCAGACAGGGGAATATAGCAATCAGCCCCAGCATTTT
TRBJ2-2 NA TRBV2 few CASSFLMGARTGELFF TGTGCCAGCAGTTTTTTGATGGGGGCAAGAACCGGGGAGCTGTTTTTT
TRBJ1-1 NA TRBV5-1 many CASSLAGSQATEAFF TGCGCCAGCAGCTTGGCCGGTAGTCAGGCCACTGAAGCTTTCTTT
TRBJ1-2 NA TRBV7-8 few CASSLVAENYGYTF TGTGCCAGCAGCCTGGTGGCTGAGAACTATGGCTACACCTTC
TRBJ1-6 NA TRBV18 many CASSEGPNSPLHF TGTGCCAGCTCTGAGGGTCCAAATTCACCCCTCCACTTT
TRBJ1-6 TRBD1 TRBV7-9 few CASSLQGAKNSPLHF TGTGCCAGCAGCTTACAGGGGGCCAAGAATTCACCCCTCCACTTT
TRBJ1-5 TRBD1 TRBV6-4 NA CASSYTGEGHQPQHF TGTGCCAGCAGTTACACAGGGGAGGGTCATCAGCCCCAGCATTTT
TRBJ1-4 NA TRBV12-3/TRBV12-4 many CASSLGIGTSETLPREKLFF TGTGCCAGCAGTTTAGGTATAGGGACAAGCGAGACGCTTCCTAGGGAAAAACTGTTTTTT
TRBJ1-5 NA TRBV29-1 NA CSVSMSRQQPQHF TGCAGCGTGTCAATGTCCCGACAGCAGCCCCAGCATTTT
TRBJ2-2 NA TRBV5-1 many CASSPRAGELFF TGCGCCAGCAGCCCAAGAGCCGGGGAGCTGTTTTTT
TRBJ1-5 NA TRBV10-2 few CASSGRNQPQHF TGCGCCAGCAGTGGGAGGAATCAGCCCCAGCATTTT
TRBJ2-2 NA TRBV28 many CASGTQNTGELFF TGTGCCAGCGGGACTCAGAACACCGGGGAGCTGTTTTTT
TRBJ2-2 NA TRBV30 NA CAWRLGGLTGTGELFF TGTGCCTGGAGATTGGGGGGGCTCACGGGCACCGGGGAGCTGTTTTTT
TRBJ2-6 NA TRBV14 NA CASSPWGAGANVLTF TGTGCCAGCAGCCCGTGGGGGGCTGGGGCCAACGTCCTGACTTTC
TRBJ2-7 TRBD1 TRBV7-9 NA CASRLNRGMGSYERYF TGTGCCAGCAGGCTGAACAGGGGCATGGGCTCCTACGAGCGGTACTTC